This is a list of T cell receptor beta chains from one sample in a study of T-cell reconstitution after alpha-beta-depleted transplantation in children. TCRdb called the PCR reads again in MiXCR, with one record for every CDR3 protein. The sample includes about 540,000 distinct CDR3 sequences, 15% to 20% seen only once; the top ten take 3.3%. The sample consisted of PBMCs from the stem cell graft donor, taken from the stem cell graft. Receptors were obtained from a human donor who donated a stem cell graft to a child with acute lymphoblastic leukemia. Both conserved end residues are part of each CDR3. Fields, in order: clone size, V gene, J gene, D gene, CDR3 DNA, CDR3 protein. D genes are given only for firm matches. Clone size is shown for a subset of rows, as once, few, many or a class of expanded clone.

>.|TRBV5-1|TRBJ2-7|TRBD2
TGCGCCAGCAGCTTGGGGACTAGCGGGAACCACGAGCAGTACTTC
CASSLGTSGNHEQYF
>few|TRBV29-1|TRBJ2-5|TRBD2
TGCAGCTCGGAACTAGCGGGAGTAATGGGGACCCAGTACTTC
CSSELAGVMGTQYF
>.|TRBV5-1|TRBJ2-7|TRBD1
TGCGCCAGCAGCCGGGATGACAGGGGGCCAGACGAGCAGTACTTC
CASSRDDRGPDEQYF
>few|TRBV7-8|TRBJ2-2|TRBD1
TGTGCCAGCAGCTCAGCACCCCGGGACAGGGTGACCGGGGAGCTGTTTTTT
CASSSAPRDRVTGELFF
>.|TRBV25-1|TRBJ2-1|.
TGTGCCAGCAGTGCTCCGTACCCCCACAATGAGCAGTTCTTC
CASSAPYPHNEQFF
>.|TRBV30|TRBJ2-3|TRBD2
TGTGCCTGGAGGGTCGGGAGGGCCGTAACCACAGATACGCAGTATTTT
CAWRVGRAVTTDTQYF
>.|TRBV6-1|TRBJ2-2|TRBD2
TGTGCCAGCAGTGAAACCCCCGGGACTACCACCGGGGAGCTGTTTTTT
CASSETPGTTTGELFF
>.|TRBV5-1|TRBJ2-6|.
TGCGCCAGCGGAGGGGGGCTCGAATCTGGGGCCAACGTCCTGACTTTC
CASGGGLESGANVLTF
>few|TRBV5-6|TRBJ1-2|.
TGTGCCAGCAGCACGAAAAAACGGATTTACTATGGCTACACCTTC
CASSTKKRIYYGYTF
>.|TRBV5-1|TRBJ1-2|.
TGCGCCAGCAGTCGGGCCCAGGGGCTGGGCTATGGCTACACCTTC
CASSRAQGLGYGYTF
>few|TRBV4-1|TRBJ2-1|TRBD2
TGCGCCAGCAGCCCTCGGGACTGGGGGGGTCAGTTCTTC
CASSPRDWGGQFF
>few|TRBV12-3/TRBV12-4|TRBJ2-3|TRBD1
TGTGCCAGCAGTTCGTGGACAGGGGGGCCAGATACGCAGTATTTT
CASSSWTGGPDTQYF
>few|TRBV5-1|TRBJ2-7|TRBD1
TGCGCCAGCAGCTTGGCGGGACAGGGAGGCGGGTACGAGCAGTACTTC
CASSLAGQGGGYEQYF
>.|TRBV7-8|TRBJ2-7|.
TGTGCCAGCAGCCCCGGGAGAGGGAATCGGGGAGAGCAGTACTTC
CASSPGRGNRGEQYF
>few|TRBV7-6|TRBJ2-3|.
TGTGCCAGCGGCTTAAGCACAGATACGCAGTATTTT
CASGLSTDTQYF
>once|TRBV15|TRBJ2-6|TRBD1
TGTGCCATCTTGGACAGGGGAGGATCCGGGGCCAACGTCCTGACTTTC
CAILDRGGSGANVLTF
>few|TRBV27|TRBJ1-5|.
TGTGCCAGCAGCCCCGGTACAGGGCTGCATCAGCCCCAGCATTTT
CASSPGTGLHQPQHF
>.|TRBV12-3/TRBV12-4|TRBJ1-1|.
TGTGCCAGCAGTTTTTCCGGGTTGGAAGCTTTCTTT
CASSFSGLEAFF
>.|TRBV2|TRBJ2-3|TRBD1
TGTGTCAGCGGGTTGGACAGGGGCTTCCCTAGCACAGATACGCAGTATTTT
CVSGLDRGFPSTDTQYF
>.|TRBV4-1|TRBJ2-2|.
TGCGCCAGCAGCAGGGCGAACACCGGGGAGCTGTTTTTT
CASSRANTGELFF
>few|TRBV7-3|TRBJ2-3|.
TGTGCCAGCAGCCCGTCAGCGGCGGGGAATACGCAGTATTTT
CASSPSAAGNTQYF
>few|TRBV20-1|TRBJ1-5|TRBD1
TGCAGTGTTGTTCCGGGACAGGGGTCTAATCAGCCCCAGCATTTT
CSVVPGQGSNQPQHF
>.|TRBV29-1|TRBJ2-2|TRBD1
TGCAGCGCCCTATCACAGGGGGCGGGCGGGGAGCTGTTTTTT
CSALSQGAGGELFF
>.|TRBV29-1|TRBJ2-7|TRBD2
TGCAGCGCTTTCGGGGGGGCATCCTACGAGCAGTACTTC
CSAFGGASYEQYF
>.|TRBV3-1|TRBJ2-3|TRBD2
TGTGCCAGCAGCCAAGCCGGCCTAGCGGGAGATGAAGATACGCAGTATTTT
CASSQAGLAGDEDTQYF
>few|TRBV19|TRBJ2-4|TRBD2
TGTGCCAGTAGTGTTTTAGGGGCGGGGGTCAAAAACATTCAGTACTTC
CASSVLGAGVKNIQYF
>.|TRBV18|TRBJ1-2|.
TGTGCCAGCACCCAGGGCCTAGATGGCTACACCTTC
CASTQGLDGYTF
>few|TRBV7-2|TRBJ1-2|.
TGTGCCAGCAGCGCCGGGACGGCTAACTATGGCTACACCTTC
CASSAGTANYGYTF
>many|TRBV9|TRBJ1-3|.
TGTGCCAGCAGCCCAACAGGGATAGGATGGCTCTTTGGAAACACCATATATTTT
CASSPTGIGWLFGNTIYF
>.|TRBV9|TRBJ2-7|.
TGTGCCAGCAGCGTCCAGGGCTCCGAGCAGTACTTC
CASSVQGSEQYF
>few|TRBV15|TRBJ2-2|.
TGTGCCACCCCCCAGGGACGATTGGACACCGGGGAGCTGTTTTTT
CATPQGRLDTGELFF
>.|TRBV7-2|TRBJ1-1|.
TGTGCCAGCAGCTTACAGGCCAACACTGAAGCTTTCTTT
CASSLQANTEAFF
>.|TRBV29-1|TRBJ2-6|TRBD2
TGCAGCGTCCCCCGTTGGACTAGCGGGTCATCTGGGGCCAACGTCCTGACTTTC
CSVPRWTSGSSGANVLTF
>.|TRBV29-1|TRBJ1-2|.
TGCAGCGTTGTCGGGATACTGGGTGGCTACACCTTC
CSVVGILGGYTF
>few|TRBV2|TRBJ2-2|.
TGTGCCAGCAGTGAACAGGGGATAGGCAGGACCGGGGAGCTGTTTTTT
CASSEQGIGRTGELFF
>.|TRBV4-1|TRBJ2-7|TRBD2
TGCGCCAGCAGCCAAGCGTCTAGCGGGAGTATGTCCTACGAGCAGTACTTC
CASSQASSGSMSYEQYF
>.|TRBV29-1|TRBJ1-2|.
TGCAGCGTTGGGACATCAAACTATGGCTACACCTTC
CSVGTSNYGYTF
>few|TRBV20-1|TRBJ2-2|TRBD2
TGCAGTGCTAGACTAGCGGGAGCCACCGGGGAGCTGTTTTTT
CSARLAGATGELFF
>few|TRBV9|TRBJ2-6|.
TGTGCCAGCAGCGTAGTAGGCCATGGGGCCAACGTCCTGACTTTC
CASSVVGHGANVLTF
>.|TRBV30|TRBJ1-6|TRBD1
TGTGCCTGGAGTCCCGGACAGGGGGATAATTCACCCCTCCACTTT
CAWSPGQGDNSPLHF
>.|TRBV5-6|TRBJ2-3|.
TGTGCCAGCAGCTTGTGGACCTCTAGCACAGATACGCAGTATTTT
CASSLWTSSTDTQYF
>.|TRBV15|TRBJ2-1|.
TGTGCCACCAGCAGAGCCCAGGAGGCCTACAATGAGCAGTTCTTC
CATSRAQEAYNEQFF
>few|TRBV20-1|TRBJ1-2|.
TGCAGTCCGGGAGAGGACTATGGCTACACCTTC
CSPGEDYGYTF
>.|TRBV2|TRBJ2-3|.
TGTGCCAGCAGTGAAGGAACGACAACAGATACGCAGTATTTT
CASSEGTTTDTQYF
>few|TRBV7-6|TRBJ2-5|.
TGTGCCAGCAGCCAAATAGGGCGGGGCGGCCTTGGGAAAGAGACCCAGTACTTC
CASSQIGRGGLGKETQYF
>.|TRBV20-1|TRBJ2-7|TRBD1
TGCAGTGCGACAGGACAGGAATCCTACGAGCAGTACTTC
CSATGQESYEQYF
>.|TRBV7-3|TRBJ2-7|TRBD1
TGTGCCAGCAGCTTAGGGGCTGGGGACAGCTACGAGCAGTACTTC
CASSLGAGDSYEQYF
>.|TRBV3-1|TRBJ2-2|.
TGTGCCAGCAGCCAAGCGTTAGTCGCCGGGGAGCTGTTTTTT
CASSQALVAGELFF
>.|TRBV4-1|TRBJ2-1|.
TGCGCCAGCAGCATACCCGGGACGTTCCCTCAGTTCTTC
CASSIPGTFPQFF
>many|TRBV7-6|TRBJ1-2|.
TGTGCCAGCAGCTTAGACACAGGAATCCTCTATGGCTACACCTTC
CASSLDTGILYGYTF
>.|TRBV12-3/TRBV12-4|TRBJ2-7|.
TGTGCCAGCATTCCCGGGGACCCCGCCTACGAGCAGTACTTC
CASIPGDPAYEQYF
>.|TRBV7-2|TRBJ1-5|TRBD1
TGTGCCAGCAGCTCTTCCGGGACAGGGGTTCATCAGCCCCAGCATTTT
CASSSSGTGVHQPQHF
>.|TRBV20-1|TRBJ1-5|TRBD1
TGCAGTACTCCCGGACAGGGACAACAGCCCCAGCATTTT
CSTPGQGQQPQHF
>.|TRBV20-1|TRBJ2-7|TRBD1
TGCAGTGCCAAAAGAGGGGGCCGCGAGCAGTACTTC
CSAKRGGREQYF
>few|TRBV25-1|TRBJ2-2|.
TGTGCCAGCAGTGACAGGAGCGACCGAAAGGCGGGGGAGCTGTTTTTT
CASSDRSDRKAGELFF
>few|TRBV4-1|TRBJ1-1|.
TGCGCCAGCAGCCTACAACGGTCTCTAACTGAAGCTTTCTTT
CASSLQRSLTEAFF
>.|TRBV21-1|TRBJ2-3|.
TGTGCCAGCAGCAAATCGGGGGAACCGACAGATACGCAGTATTTT
CASSKSGEPTDTQYF